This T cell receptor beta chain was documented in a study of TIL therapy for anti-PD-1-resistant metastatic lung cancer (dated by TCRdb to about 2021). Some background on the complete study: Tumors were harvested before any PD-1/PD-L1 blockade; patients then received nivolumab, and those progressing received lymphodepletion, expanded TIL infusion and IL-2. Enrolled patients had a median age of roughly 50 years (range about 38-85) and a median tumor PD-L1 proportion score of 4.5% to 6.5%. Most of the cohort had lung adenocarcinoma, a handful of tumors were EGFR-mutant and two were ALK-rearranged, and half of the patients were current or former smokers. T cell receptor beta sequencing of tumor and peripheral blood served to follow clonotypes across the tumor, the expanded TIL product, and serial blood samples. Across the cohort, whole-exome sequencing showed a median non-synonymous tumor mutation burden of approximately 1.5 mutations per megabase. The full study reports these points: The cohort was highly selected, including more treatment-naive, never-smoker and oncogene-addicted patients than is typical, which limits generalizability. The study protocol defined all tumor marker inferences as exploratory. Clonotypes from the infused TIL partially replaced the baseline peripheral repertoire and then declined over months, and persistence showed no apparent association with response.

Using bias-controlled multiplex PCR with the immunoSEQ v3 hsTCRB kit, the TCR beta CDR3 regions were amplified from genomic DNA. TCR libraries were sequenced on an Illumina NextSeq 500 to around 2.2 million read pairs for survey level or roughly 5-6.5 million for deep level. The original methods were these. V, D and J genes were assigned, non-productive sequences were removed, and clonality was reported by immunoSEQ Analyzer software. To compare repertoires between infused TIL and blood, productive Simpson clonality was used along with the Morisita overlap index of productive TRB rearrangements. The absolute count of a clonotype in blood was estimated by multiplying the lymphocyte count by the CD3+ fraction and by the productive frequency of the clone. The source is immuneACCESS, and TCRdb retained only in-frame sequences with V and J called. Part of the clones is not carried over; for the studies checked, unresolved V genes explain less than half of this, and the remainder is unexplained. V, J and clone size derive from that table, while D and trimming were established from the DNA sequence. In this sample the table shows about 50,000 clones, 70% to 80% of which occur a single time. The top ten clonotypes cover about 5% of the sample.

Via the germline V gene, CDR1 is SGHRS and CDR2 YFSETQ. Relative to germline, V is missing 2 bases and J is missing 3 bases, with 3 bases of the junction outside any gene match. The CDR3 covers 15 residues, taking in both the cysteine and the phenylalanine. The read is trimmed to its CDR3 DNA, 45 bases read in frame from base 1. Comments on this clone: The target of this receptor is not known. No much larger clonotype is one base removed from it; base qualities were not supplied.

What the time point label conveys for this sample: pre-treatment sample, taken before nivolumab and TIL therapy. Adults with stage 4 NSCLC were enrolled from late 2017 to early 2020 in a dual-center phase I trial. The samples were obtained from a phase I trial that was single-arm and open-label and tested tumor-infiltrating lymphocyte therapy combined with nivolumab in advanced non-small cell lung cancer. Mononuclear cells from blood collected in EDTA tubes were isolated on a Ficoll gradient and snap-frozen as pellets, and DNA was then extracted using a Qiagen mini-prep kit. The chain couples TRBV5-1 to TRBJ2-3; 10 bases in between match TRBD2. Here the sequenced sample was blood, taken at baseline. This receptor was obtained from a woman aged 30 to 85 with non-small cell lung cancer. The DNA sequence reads TGCGCCAGCAGCTTACTAGCGGGAACAACAGATACGCAGTATTTT. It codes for CASSLLAGTTDTQYF.